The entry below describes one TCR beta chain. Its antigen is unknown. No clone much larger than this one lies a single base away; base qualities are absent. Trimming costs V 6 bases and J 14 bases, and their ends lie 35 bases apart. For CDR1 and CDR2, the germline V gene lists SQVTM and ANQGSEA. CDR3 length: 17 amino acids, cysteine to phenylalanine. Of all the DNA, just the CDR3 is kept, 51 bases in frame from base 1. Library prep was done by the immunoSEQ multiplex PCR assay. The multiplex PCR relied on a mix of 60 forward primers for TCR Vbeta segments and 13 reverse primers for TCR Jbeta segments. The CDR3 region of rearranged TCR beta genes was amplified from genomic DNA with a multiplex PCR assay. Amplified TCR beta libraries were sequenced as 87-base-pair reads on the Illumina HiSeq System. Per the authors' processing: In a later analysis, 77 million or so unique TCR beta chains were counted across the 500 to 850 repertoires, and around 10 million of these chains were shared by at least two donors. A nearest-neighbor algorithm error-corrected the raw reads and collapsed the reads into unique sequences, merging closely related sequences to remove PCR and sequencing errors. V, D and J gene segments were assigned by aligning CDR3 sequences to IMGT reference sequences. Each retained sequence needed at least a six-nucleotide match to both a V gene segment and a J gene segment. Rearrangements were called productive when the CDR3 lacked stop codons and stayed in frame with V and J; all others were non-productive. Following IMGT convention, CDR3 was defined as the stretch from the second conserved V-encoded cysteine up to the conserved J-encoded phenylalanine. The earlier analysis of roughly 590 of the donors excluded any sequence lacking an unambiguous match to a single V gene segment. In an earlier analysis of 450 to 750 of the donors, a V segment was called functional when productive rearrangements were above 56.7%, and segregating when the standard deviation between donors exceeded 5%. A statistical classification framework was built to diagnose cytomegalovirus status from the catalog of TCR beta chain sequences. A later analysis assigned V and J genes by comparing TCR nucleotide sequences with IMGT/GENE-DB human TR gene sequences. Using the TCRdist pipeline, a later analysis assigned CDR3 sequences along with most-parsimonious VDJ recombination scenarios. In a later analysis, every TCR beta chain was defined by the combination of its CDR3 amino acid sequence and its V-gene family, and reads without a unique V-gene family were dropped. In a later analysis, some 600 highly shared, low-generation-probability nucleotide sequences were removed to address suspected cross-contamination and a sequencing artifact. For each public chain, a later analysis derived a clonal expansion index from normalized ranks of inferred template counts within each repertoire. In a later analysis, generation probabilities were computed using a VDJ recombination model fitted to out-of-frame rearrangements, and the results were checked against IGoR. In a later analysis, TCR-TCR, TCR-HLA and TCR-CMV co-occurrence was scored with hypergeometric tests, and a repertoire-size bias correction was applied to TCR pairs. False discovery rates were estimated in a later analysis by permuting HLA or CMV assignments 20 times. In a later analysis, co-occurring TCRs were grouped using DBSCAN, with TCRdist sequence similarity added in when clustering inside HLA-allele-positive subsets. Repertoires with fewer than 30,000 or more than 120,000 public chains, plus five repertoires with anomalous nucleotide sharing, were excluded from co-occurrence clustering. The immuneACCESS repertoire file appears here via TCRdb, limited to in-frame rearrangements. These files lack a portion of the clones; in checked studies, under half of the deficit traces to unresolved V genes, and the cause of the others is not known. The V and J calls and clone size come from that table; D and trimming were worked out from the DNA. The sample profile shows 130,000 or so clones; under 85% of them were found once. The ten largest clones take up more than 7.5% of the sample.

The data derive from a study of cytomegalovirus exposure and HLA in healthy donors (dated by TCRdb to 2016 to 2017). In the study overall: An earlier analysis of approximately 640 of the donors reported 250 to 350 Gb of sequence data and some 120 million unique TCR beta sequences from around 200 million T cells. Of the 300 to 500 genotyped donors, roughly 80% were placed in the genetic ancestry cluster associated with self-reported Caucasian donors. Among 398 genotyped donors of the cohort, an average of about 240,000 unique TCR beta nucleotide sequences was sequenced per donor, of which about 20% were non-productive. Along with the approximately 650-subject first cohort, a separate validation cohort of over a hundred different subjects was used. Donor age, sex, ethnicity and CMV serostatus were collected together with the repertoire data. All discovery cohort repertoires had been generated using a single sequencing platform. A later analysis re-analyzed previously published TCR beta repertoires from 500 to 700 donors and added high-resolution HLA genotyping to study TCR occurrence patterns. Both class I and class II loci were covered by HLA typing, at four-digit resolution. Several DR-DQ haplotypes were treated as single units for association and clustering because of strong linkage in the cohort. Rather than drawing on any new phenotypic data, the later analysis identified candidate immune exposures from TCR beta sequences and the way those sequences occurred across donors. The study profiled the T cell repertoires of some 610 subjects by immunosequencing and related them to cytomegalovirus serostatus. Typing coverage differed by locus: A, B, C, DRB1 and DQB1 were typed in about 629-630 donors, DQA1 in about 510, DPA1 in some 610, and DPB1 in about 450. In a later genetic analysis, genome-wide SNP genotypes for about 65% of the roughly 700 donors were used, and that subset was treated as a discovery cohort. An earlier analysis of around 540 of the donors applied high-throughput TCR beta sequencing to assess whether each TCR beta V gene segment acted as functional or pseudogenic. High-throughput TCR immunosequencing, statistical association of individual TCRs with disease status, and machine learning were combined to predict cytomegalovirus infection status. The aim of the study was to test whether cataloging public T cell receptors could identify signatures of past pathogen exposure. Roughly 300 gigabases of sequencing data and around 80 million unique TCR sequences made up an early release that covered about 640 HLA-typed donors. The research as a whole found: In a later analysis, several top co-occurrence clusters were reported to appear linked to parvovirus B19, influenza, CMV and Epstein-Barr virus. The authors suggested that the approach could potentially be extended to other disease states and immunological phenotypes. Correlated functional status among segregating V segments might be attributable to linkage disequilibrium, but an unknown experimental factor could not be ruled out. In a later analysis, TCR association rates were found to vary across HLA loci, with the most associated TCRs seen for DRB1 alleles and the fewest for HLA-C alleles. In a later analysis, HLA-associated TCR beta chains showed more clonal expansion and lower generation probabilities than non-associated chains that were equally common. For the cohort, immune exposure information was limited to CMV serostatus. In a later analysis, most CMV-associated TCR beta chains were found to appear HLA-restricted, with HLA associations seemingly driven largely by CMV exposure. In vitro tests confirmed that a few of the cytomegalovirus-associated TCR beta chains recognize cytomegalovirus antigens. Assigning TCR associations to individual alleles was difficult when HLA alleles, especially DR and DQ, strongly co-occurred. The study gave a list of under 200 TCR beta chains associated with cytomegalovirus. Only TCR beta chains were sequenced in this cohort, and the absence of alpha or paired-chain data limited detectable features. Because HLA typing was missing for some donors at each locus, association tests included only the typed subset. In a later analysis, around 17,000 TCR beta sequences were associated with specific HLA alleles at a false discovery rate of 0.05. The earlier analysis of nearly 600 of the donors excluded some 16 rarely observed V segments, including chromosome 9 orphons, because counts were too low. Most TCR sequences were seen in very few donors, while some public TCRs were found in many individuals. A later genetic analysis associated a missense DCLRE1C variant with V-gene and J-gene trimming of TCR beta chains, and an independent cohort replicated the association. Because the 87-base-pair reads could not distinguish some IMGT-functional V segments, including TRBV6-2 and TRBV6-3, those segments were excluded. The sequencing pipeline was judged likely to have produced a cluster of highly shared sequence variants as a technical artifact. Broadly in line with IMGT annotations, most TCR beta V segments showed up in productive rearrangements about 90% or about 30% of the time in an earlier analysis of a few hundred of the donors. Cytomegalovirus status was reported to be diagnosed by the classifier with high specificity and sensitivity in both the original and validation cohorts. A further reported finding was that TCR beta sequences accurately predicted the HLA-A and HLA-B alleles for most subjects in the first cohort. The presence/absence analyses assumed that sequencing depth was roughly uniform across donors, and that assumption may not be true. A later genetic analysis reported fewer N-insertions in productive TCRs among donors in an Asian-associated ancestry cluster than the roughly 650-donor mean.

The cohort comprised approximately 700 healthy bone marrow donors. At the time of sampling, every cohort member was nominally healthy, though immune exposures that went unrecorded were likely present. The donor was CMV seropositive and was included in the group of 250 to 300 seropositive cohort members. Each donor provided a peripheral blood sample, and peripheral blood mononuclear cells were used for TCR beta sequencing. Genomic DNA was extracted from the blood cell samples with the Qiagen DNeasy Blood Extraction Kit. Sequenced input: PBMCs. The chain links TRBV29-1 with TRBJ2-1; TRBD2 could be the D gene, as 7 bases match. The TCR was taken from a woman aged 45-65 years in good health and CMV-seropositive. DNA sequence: TGCAGCGTCGTACCCAGGGGCGGGGGCGGACTAACAGGGCCGAAGTTCTTC. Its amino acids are CSVVPRGGGGLTGPKFF.